This TCR beta chain comes out of a study of T cells in Graves' hyperthyroidism and ophthalmopathy. From RNA transcripts, TCR beta CDR3 regions were amplified. First-round RT-PCR with HTBI primers amplified the TCR CDR3 region. TCRdb re-called the multiplex PCR reads with MiXCR, one entry per CDR3 protein. The profile shows some 270,000 distinct CDR3 sequences, over 20% of them singletons. Study-wide points: In blood, most of the thyroid clonotypes expanded above 0.001 were also present. From stable hyperthyroidism, ophthalmopathy was set apart by a 13 V-J model.

This clonotype has ten or more counts. Its target is unknown. This CDR3 has 14 amino acids. V shed 4 bases, J shed 6 bases, and the junction held 2 bases outside the gene matches. Germline CDR1 LGHDT, CDR2 YNNKEL (reference sequence). This clonotype originated in a woman aged 40 to 49 with Graves' ophthalmopathy. V gene TRBV3-1 combines with J gene TRBJ2-7, with TRBD2 matching over 14 bases. Source material: blood. The chain's CDR3 is CASSPGTSGSEQYF. Here the CDR3 DNA reads TGTGCCAGCAGCCCCGGGACTAGCGGGAGCGAGCAGTACTTC.